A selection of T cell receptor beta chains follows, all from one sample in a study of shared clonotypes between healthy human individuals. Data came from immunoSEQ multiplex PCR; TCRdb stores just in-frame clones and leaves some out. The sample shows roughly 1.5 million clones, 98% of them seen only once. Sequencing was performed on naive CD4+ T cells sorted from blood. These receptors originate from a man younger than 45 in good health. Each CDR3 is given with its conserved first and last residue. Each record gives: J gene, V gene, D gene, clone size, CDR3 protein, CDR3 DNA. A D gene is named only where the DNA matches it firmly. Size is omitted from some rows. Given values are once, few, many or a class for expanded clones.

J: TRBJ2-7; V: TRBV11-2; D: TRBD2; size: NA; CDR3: CASSYPGLAGKGYEQYF; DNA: TGTGCCAGCAGCTATCCGGGACTAGCGGGAAAGGGTTACGAGCAGTACTTC
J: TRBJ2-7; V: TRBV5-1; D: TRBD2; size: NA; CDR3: CASSEGLAGGDEQYF; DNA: TGCGCCAGCAGCGAGGGACTAGCGGGAGGGGACGAGCAGTACTTC
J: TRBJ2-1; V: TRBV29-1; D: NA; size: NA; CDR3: CSVNSGAYNEQFF; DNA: TGCAGCGTCAATAGCGGTGCCTACAATGAGCAGTTCTTC
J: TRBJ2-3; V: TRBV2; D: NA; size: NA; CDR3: CASSFSLVSDTQYF; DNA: TGTGCCAGCAGTTTCTCGTTGGTTTCAGATACGCAGTATTTT
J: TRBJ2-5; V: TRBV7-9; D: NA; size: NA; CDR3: CASSFPWRIGRETQYF; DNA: TGTGCCAGCAGCTTCCCTTGGAGAATCGGGCGAGAGACCCAGTACTTC
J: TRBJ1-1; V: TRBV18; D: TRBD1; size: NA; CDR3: CASSPPRWDSEAFF; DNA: TGTGCCAGCTCACCACCTCGGTGGGACAGCGAAGCTTTCTTT
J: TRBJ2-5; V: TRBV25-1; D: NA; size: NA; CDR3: CASSEWRAAEETQYF; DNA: TGTGCCAGCAGTGAATGGCGGGCAGCGGAAGAGACCCAGTACTTC
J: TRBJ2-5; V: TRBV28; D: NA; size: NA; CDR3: CASRGLGGGETQYF; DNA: TGTGCCAGCAGGGGTTTGGGGGGCGGAGAGACCCAGTACTTC
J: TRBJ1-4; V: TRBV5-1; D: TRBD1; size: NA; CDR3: CASSLAGTGVEKLFF; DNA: TGCGCCAGCAGCTTGGCCGGGACAGGGGTCGAAAAACTGTTTTTT
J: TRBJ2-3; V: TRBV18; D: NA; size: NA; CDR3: CASSPPGLGTDTQYF; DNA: TGTGCCAGCTCACCACCAGGGCTTGGCACAGATACGCAGTATTTT
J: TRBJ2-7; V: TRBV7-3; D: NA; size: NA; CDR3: CASSLTFGDYEQYF; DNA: TGTGCCAGCAGCTTAACGTTTGGGGATTACGAGCAGTACTTC
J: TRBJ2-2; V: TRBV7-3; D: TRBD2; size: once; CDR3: CASSLNGRAPGELFF; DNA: TGTGCCAGCAGCTTGAACGGGAGGGCCCCCGGGGAGCTGTTTTTT
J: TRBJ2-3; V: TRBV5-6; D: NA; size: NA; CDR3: CASSPPEPQPSTDTQYF; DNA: TGTGCCAGCAGTCCACCGGAACCCCAACCTAGCACAGATACGCAGTATTTT
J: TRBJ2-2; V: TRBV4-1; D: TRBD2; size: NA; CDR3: CASRAGGLAGTGELFF; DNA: TGCGCCAGCAGGGCCGGCGGACTAGCGGGTACCGGGGAGCTGTTTTTT
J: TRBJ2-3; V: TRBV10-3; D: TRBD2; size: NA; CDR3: CAISGGAGTDTQYF; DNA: TGTGCCATCAGTGGGGGAGCGGGAACGGATACGCAGTATTTT
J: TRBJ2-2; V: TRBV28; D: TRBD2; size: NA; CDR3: CASSFGGTSWYTGELFF; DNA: TGTGCCAGCAGTTTTGGGGGGACTAGCTGGTACACCGGGGAGCTGTTTTTT
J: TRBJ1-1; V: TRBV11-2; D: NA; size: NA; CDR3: CASRSIMNTEAFF; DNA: TGTGCCAGCAGGTCGATTATGAACACTGAAGCTTTCTTT
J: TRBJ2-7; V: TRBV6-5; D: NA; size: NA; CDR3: CASRDHTRGYEQYF; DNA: TGTGCCAGCAGGGACCATACGCGGGGTTACGAGCAGTACTTC
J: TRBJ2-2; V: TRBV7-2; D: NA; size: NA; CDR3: CASSSRAGELFF; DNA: TGTGCCAGCAGCTCCCGAGCCGGGGAGCTGTTTTTT
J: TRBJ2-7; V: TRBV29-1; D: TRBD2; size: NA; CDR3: CSVAGGRDSPYEQYF; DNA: TGCAGCGTTGCGGGAGGTCGAGACAGTCCTTACGAGCAGTACTTC
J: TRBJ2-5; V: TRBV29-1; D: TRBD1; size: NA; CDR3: CSVPRDRQKETQYF; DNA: TGCAGCGTGCCCCGGGACAGACAGAAAGAGACCCAGTACTTC
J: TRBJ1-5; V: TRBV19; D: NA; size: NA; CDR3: CASSIWDGNQPQHF; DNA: TGTGCCAGTAGTATCTGGGACGGAAATCAGCCCCAGCATTTT
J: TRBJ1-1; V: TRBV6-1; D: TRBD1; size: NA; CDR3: CASIWTGGNTEAFF; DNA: TGTGCCAGCATTTGGACAGGCGGGAACACTGAAGCTTTCTTT
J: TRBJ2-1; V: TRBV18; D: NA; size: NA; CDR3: CASSPLLSGGRNNEQFF; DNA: TGTGCCAGCTCACCTCTCCTTTCGGGTGGGAGGAACAATGAGCAGTTCTTC
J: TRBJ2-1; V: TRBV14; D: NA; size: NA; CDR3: CASSPGPNEQFF; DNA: TGTGCCAGCAGCCCCGGCCCTAATGAGCAGTTCTTC
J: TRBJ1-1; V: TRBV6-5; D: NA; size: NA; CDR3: CASIPPGIGEAFF; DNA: TGTGCCAGCATCCCCCCGGGCATAGGTGAAGCTTTCTTT
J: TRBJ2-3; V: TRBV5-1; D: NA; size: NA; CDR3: CASSPDSLSTDTQYF; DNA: TGCGCCAGCAGCCCGGACTCGCTAAGCACAGATACGCAGTATTTT
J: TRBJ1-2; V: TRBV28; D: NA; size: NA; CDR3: CASSEAPAGPLGYTF; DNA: TGTGCCAGCTCCGAGGCCCCCGCCGGGCCCCTAGGCTACACCTTC
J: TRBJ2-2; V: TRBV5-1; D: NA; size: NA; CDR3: CASNREGHTGELFF; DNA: TGCGCCAGCAACAGGGAGGGGCACACCGGGGAGCTGTTTTTT
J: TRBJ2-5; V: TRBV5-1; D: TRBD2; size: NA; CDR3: CASSGRLAGGTETQYF; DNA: TGCGCCAGCAGCGGGCGACTAGCGGGAGGTACCGAGACCCAGTACTTC
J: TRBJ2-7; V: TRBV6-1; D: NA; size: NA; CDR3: CASSVTTYEQYF; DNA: TGTGCCAGCAGTGTAACTACCTACGAGCAGTACTTC
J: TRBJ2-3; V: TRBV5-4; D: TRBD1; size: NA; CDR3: CASSLVGGEDTQYF; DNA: TGTGCCAGCAGCTTGGTAGGGGGCGAGGATACGCAGTATTTT
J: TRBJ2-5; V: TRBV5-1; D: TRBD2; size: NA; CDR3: CASSPGGASGNRRDYF; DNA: TGCGCCAGCAGCCCCGGCGGGGCTAGCGGGAATAGAAGGGATTACTTC
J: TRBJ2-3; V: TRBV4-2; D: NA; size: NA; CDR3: CASSQEGDTQYF; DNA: TGTGCCAGCAGCCAAGAGGGGGATACGCAGTATTTT
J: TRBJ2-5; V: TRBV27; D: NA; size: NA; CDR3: CASSPRRGEETQYF; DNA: TGTGCCAGCAGTCCCCGGAGGGGGGAGGAGACCCAGTACTTC
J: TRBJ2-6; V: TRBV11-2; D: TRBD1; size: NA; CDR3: CASTRTGNSGANVLTF; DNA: TGTGCCAGCACCAGGACAGGGAACTCTGGGGCCAACGTCCTGACTTTC
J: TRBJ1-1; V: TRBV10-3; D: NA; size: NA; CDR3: CAISGVGMNTEAFF; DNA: TGTGCCATCAGTGGGGTAGGCATGAACACTGAAGCTTTCTTT
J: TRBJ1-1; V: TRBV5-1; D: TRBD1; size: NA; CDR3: CASSLRTGEMAFF; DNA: TGCGCCAGCAGCTTACGGACAGGGGAAATGGCTTTCTTT
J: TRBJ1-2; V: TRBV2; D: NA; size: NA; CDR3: CASGGGRINNGYTF; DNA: TGTGCCAGCGGAGGAGGGAGGATTAACAATGGCTACACCTTC
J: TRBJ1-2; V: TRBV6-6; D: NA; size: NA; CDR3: CASSYTETSYTF; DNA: TGTGCCAGCAGTTACACAGAGACGAGCTACACCTTC
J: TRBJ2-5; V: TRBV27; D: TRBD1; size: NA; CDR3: CASSLVGQGLKTQYF; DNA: TGTGCCAGCAGTTTGGTGGGACAGGGACTCAAGACCCAGTACTTC
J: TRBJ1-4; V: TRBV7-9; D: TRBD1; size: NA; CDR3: CASSLGRQGRAANEKLFF; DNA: TGTGCCAGCAGCTTAGGGAGACAGGGGAGGGCGGCTAATGAAAAACTGTTTTTT
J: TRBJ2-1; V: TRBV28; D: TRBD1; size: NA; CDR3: CASSLGTADDEQFF; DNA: TGTGCCAGCAGTTTAGGGACAGCTGACGATGAGCAGTTCTTC
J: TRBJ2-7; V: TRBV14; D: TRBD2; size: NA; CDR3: CASSRRLGGSSYEQYF; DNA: TGTGCCAGCAGCCGCCGACTTGGCGGGAGCTCCTACGAGCAGTACTTC
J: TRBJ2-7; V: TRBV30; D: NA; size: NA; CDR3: CAWSVWAGVHEQYF; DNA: TGTGCCTGGAGTGTATGGGCAGGGGTACACGAGCAGTACTTC
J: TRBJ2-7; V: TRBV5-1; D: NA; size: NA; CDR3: CASSLAGTPYEQYF; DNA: TGCGCCAGCAGCTTGGCTGGGACTCCCTACGAGCAGTACTTC
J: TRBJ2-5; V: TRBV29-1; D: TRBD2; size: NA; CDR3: CSVEDFVLAYGETQYF; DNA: TGCAGCGTTGAAGACTTCGTACTAGCGTATGGAGAGACCCAGTACTTC
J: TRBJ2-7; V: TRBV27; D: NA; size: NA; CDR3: CASSSSTRHSYEQYF; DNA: TGTGCCAGCAGTTCCTCGACCCGTCACTCCTACGAGCAGTACTTC
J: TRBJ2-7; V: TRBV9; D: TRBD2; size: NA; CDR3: CASSPGSSGNEQYF; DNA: TGTGCCAGCAGCCCAGGATCTAGCGGGAACGAGCAGTACTTC
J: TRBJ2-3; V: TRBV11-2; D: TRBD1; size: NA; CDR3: CASSPFRQGSTDTQYF; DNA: TGTGCCAGCAGCCCCTTCAGACAGGGGTCTACAGATACGCAGTATTTT
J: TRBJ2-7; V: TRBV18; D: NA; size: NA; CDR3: CASSPSAAEGSYEQYF; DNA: TGTGCCAGCTCACCAAGTGCGGCGGAAGGCTCCTACGAGCAGTACTTC
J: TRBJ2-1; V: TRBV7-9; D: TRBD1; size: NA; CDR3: CASSFEQGALLNNEQFF; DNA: TGTGCCAGCAGCTTTGAACAGGGGGCACTTCTTAACAATGAGCAGTTCTTC
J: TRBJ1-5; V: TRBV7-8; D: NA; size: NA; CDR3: CASSLRLNQPQHF; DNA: TGTGCCAGCAGCTTAAGATTGAATCAGCCCCAGCATTTT
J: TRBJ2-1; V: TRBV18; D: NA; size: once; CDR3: CASSPGTNEQFF; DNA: TGTGCCAGCTCTCCCGGGACGAATGAGCAGTTCTTC
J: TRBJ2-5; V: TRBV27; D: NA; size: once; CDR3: CASRPKQGQETQYF; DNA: TGTGCCAGCAGGCCAAAACAGGGCCAAGAGACCCAGTACTTC